The 21 T cell receptor beta chains below come from one sample, sequenced in a study of cytotoxic CD8 clonotypes in ibrutinib-treated CLL (dated by TCRdb to the early 2020s). The library was built by means of the immunoSEQ multiplex PCR assay. The source is immuneACCESS, and TCRdb retained only in-frame sequences with V and J called. Part of the clones is not carried over; for the studies checked, unresolved V genes explain less than half of this, and the remainder is unexplained. The sample yields 150,000 to 200,000 clones; less than 85% were counted once. The ten top clones hold about 4.5% of the sample. The time point label of this sample denotes: around 25 months on ibrutinib. The input for sequencing was PBMCs, taken after 24 months of ibrutinib treatment. These receptor sequences come from a human donor with chronic lymphocytic leukemia.

The chain carries TRBV7-2 and TRBJ2-2; tentatively, D is TRBD1 (5 bases). With 2 bases removed from V and 7 bases from J, the gap between germline ends came to 14 bases. CDR1 is SGHTA, CDR2 FQGNSA, per germline. This CDR3 spans 15 amino acids. The CDR3 sequence: CASSLLAGMYGELFF. For the CDR3, the DNA is TGTGCCAGCAGCTTACTCGCAGGGATGTACGGGGAGCTGTTTTTT. The complete variable domain, with remaining parts taken from reference TRBV7-2 and TRBJ2-2, reads GAGVSQSPSNKVTEKGKDVELRCDPISGHTALYWYRQSLGQGLEFLIYFQGNSAPDKSGLPSDRFSAERTGGSVSTLTIQRTQQEDSAVYLCASSLLAGMYGELFFGEGSRLTVL.

The rearrangement joins TRBV6-1 to TRBJ2-3; D is tentatively TRBD1 or TRBD2 (5 bases each). The germline V gene encodes CDR1 MNHNS and CDR2 SASEGT. Trimming left V 10 bases short and J 4 bases short, with 15 bases between. The length of the CDR3 is 13 residues. The CDR3 spells CATRERVSDTQYF. The CDR3 bases are TGTGCCACCAGGGAGCGCGTCTCAGATACGCAGTATTTT.

This clone occurred many times. This chain links TRBV30 with TRBJ2-5; D is uncertain. Germline loops: CDR1 GTSNPN, CDR2 SVGIG (reference sequence). V was cut by 7 bases and J by 2 bases, with 14 bases left in between. CDR3 length equals 13 residues. The CDR3 loop reads CASHRTDQETQYF. In DNA, the CDR3 is TGTGCCTCTCACCGGACGGATCAAGAGACCCAGTACTTC.

The chain couples TRBV2 to TRBJ2-7, with 11 bases aligning to TRBD2. Germline V lookup: CDR1 SNHLY, CDR2 FYNNEI. The CDR3 length is 15 residues. Trimming cost V 7 bases and J 0 bases; bases outside gene matches: 5. The DNA for the CDR3 is TGTGCCAGCAAGATTACTAGCGGGAGCTCCTACGAGCAGTACTTC. Translated, it gives CASKITSGSSYEQYF.

This clone was detected only once. The gene calls are TRBV6-5 and TRBJ2-7, with a possible D match to TRBD2 (6 bases). The CDR3 runs 15 residues. The ends were cut back, 3 bases at V and 2 bases at J, with 14 bases in the middle. Germline V gene data show CDR1 as MNHEY and CDR2 as SVGAGI. Here the CDR3 reads CASSYQAGLTYEQYF. In nucleotides, the CDR3 is TGTGCCAGCAGTTATCAGGCGGGACTTACCTACGAGCAGTACTTC.

The V and J genes are TRBV4-2 and TRBJ2-5; 9 nucleotides align to TRBD2. From germline, CDR1 is LGHNA and CDR2 YNFKEQ. The CDR3 length is 17 residues. Losses at the gene ends were 4 bases for V and 1 base for J; bases not matched to a gene: 10. The CDR3 sequence: CASSLSTGAGGQETQYF. CDR3 bases: TGTGCCAGCAGCCTCTCCACGGGAGCGGGGGGCCAAGAGACCCAGTACTTC.

The chain uses TRBV19 and TRBJ2-1; D remains unclear. Trimming left V 5 bases short and J 0 bases short, with 14 bases between. This CDR3 contains 16 residues. The germline V gene encodes CDR1 LNHDA and CDR2 SQIVND (reference sequence). CDR3 DNA: TGTGCCAGTAGTCCCCGGGCGAAGAGCTCCTACAATGAGCAGTTCTTC. Protein product: CASSPRAKSSYNEQFF.

This clone was seen only a few times. CDR3 coding DNA: TGTGCTAGTGGTTCCACTTCTACTGGGTTGGCTTTCTTT. Translated, it gives CASGSTSTGLAFF. The chain uses TRBV12-5 and TRBJ1-1; D call uncertain. The CDR3 loop spans 13 amino acids. Germline CDR1 is LGHNT and CDR2 is FRNRAP. V was pared by 4 bases and J by 11 bases, with 17 bases between.

The count of this clone is one. J is TRBJ1-5 and V is TRBV6-5, with D perhaps matching TRBD1 (5 bases). CDR3 length: 15 residues. V lost 0 bases and J lost 2, with 8 bases in between. Germline lookup yields CDR1 MNHEY and CDR2 SVGAGI. In DNA form, the CDR3 reads TGTGCCAGCAGTTACTCGCTGGGGGGCAATCAGCCCCAGCATTTT. Amino acid sequence: CASSYSLGGNQPQHF.

This clone was seen a handful of times. V and J are TRBV25-1 and TRBJ1-2; 7 bases match TRBD1. Germline CDR1 is MGHDK and CDR2 is SYGVNS. With 6 bases clipped from V and 7 bases from J, the junction kept 11 bases outside the gene matches. The CDR3 runs to 14 residues. CDR3 loop: CASRGDSRSSGYTF. CDR3 bases: TGTGCCAGCAGGGGGGACAGCCGATCTAGTGGCTACACCTTC.

The rearrangement links TRBV7-2 to TRBJ2-1; 9 nucleotides agree with TRBD1. In germline, CDR1 is SGHTA, CDR2 FQGNSA. The junction had 10 bases not matched to a gene; V was cut back by 1 base and J by 6 bases. The CDR3 is made up of 17 amino acids. The CDR3 sequence is CASSLDPSGTGLNEQFF. The CDR3 nucleotides are TGTGCCAGCAGCTTAGATCCCTCCGGGACAGGGCTCAATGAGCAGTTCTTC.

This CDR3 is CASSASNRGHTEAFF. The CDR3 DNA reads as TGTGCCAGCAGTGCTTCGAACCGGGGGCACACTGAAGCTTTCTTT. The V and J genes are TRBV6-4 and TRBJ1-1; tentatively, D is TRBD1 (6 bases). This CDR3 region has 15 residues. Germline V gene data show CDR1 as MRHNA and CDR2 as SNTAGT. Trimming left V 4 bases short and J 3 bases short, with 15 bases between.

The sample holds a few counts of this clone. The genes are TRBV7-3 and TRBJ1-2; no clear D. This CDR3 contains 14 residues. V was shortened by 3 bases and J by 8 bases, with 16 bases between the two germline ends. Per the germline V gene, CDR1 is SGHTA and CDR2 is FQGTGA. CDR3 residues: CASSFLSGKGGYTF. CDR3 coding DNA: TGTGCCAGCAGCTTCCTCAGCGGGAAGGGCGGCTACACCTTC.

This clone has a single count. The rearrangement uses TRBV5-4 and TRBJ1-4; 8 bases line up with TRBD1. J lost 8 bases, V lost 4 bases, and 16 bases had no gene match. The CDR3 totals 17 residues. The germline gives CDR1 SGHNT, CDR2 YYREEE (reference sequence). The CDR3 spells CASSLKLLQGAREKLFF. The CDR3 DNA reads TGTGCCAGCAGCCTTAAATTGCTTCAGGGGGCGCGAGAAAAACTGTTTTTT.

The V and J genes are TRBV5-1 and TRBJ1-1, with unresolved D. The V end lost 7 bases, the J end lost 0 bases, and 10 bases lay between the germline ends. The germline gives CDR1 SGHRS, CDR2 YFSETQ. This CDR3 region has 13 residues. CDR3 sequence (DNA): TGCGCCAGCGCGCGCGGCGTGAACACTGAAGCTTTCTTT. This codes for CASARGVNTEAFF. Full variable domain (missing parts from reference TRBV5-1 and TRBJ1-1): KAGVTQTPRYLIKTRGQQVTLSCSPISGHRSVSWYQQTPGQGLQFLFEYFSETQRNKGNFPGRFSGRQFSNSRSEMNVSTLELGDSALYLCASARGVNTEAFFGQGTRLTVV.

The rearrangement uses TRBV19 and TRBJ2-5, with 7 bases lining up with TRBD1. CDR1 and CDR2 (germline): LNHDA, SQIVND (reference sequence). There are 15 residues in the CDR3. Germline trimming cut 6 bases from V and 2 bases from J; bases unmatched to any gene: 9. The CDR3 nucleotides are TGTGCCAGTAGCCGGTACCCGGGACAGCAAGAGACCCAGTACTTC. Amino acids: CASSRYPGQQETQYF.

V is TRBV9 and J is TRBJ2-2, with 8 bases matching TRBD2. The CDR3 loop spans 17 amino acids. Germline CDR1 SGDLS, CDR2 YYNGEE. The junction had 13 bases not matched to a gene; V was cut back by 4 bases and J by 5 bases. CDR3 sequence (DNA): TGTGCCAGCAGCCGTGAAACGGGGGGGCCATGGACCGGGGAGCTGTTTTTT. This translates into CASSRETGGPWTGELFF.

This chain uses TRBV6-1 with TRBJ1-5; the D gene is possibly TRBD1 (5 bases). V was cut by 4 bases and J by 0 bases, with 10 bases left in between. Per the germline V gene, CDR1 is MNHNS and CDR2 is SASEGT. The CDR3 runs to 15 residues. In nucleotides, the CDR3 is TGTGCCAGCAGTGTTAGACAGAATAGCAATCAGCCCCAGCATTTT. Its translation: CASSVRQNSNQPQHF.

Concerning this clone itself: The junction shows a germline mismatch at one end, possibly a read error. The V and J genes are TRBV4-1 and TRBJ1-5, with 7 nucleotides matching TRBD1. In germline, CDR1 is MGHRA, CDR2 YSYEKL. The length of the CDR3 is 16 residues. The CDR3 region is CASSQERGLYNRPQHF. The CDR3 DNA sequence: TGCGCCAGCAGCCAAGAAAGGGGGCTCTACAATCGGCCCCAGCATTTT.

The chain uses TRBV4-1 and TRBJ1-3, with D possibly matching TRBD1 (6 bases). Trimming stripped 4 bases from V and 0 bases from J, with 16 bases between. The length of the CDR3 is 17 residues. Per the germline V gene, CDR1 is MGHRA and CDR2 is YSYEKL. The CDR3: CASSLWDIASSGNTIYF. CDR3 DNA: TGCGCCAGCAGCCTGTGGGACATTGCGAGCTCTGGAAACACCATATATTTT.

The CDR3 nucleotides are TGCGCCAGCAGCCAAGATCCGTGGCAGAACTACGAGCAGTACTTC. Its protein is CASSQDPWQNYEQYF. The chain is built from TRBV4-1 and TRBJ2-7; D is ambiguous. V lost 0 bases, J lost 3 bases, and 12 bases lay in between. Germline assignment: CDR1 MGHRA and CDR2 YSYEKL. CDR3 length: 15 residues.